What follows describes a single T cell receptor beta chain. The record originates from a study of OX40 agonist ivuxolimab in advanced cancers. Study context: Ivuxolimab, an antibody acting as an agonist of OX40 (CD134), was used to treat patients.

Clones were sequenced by immunoSEQ multiplex PCR, and TCRdb holds only the in-frame ones, with some missing. The sample yields 77,000 or so clones, approximately 92% seen once. This CDR3 is built from 16 residues. The germline V gene has CDR1 SNHLY and CDR2 FYNNEI. V lost 5 bases, J lost 0 bases, and 3 bases stayed unmatched. Patients were ruled out by autoimmune disease history or systemic immunosuppression. The receptor was derived from an adult with an advanced solid tumor such as melanoma, head and neck, liver or kidney cancer. Sequenced here: CD4+ or CD8+ T cells sorted from blood, sampled in a trial of the OX40 agonist ivuxolimab. J is TRBJ1-6 and V is TRBV2, with 8 bases identical to TRBD1. The CDR3 DNA sequence: TGTGCCAGCAGTCGGGACAGGATCTCCTATAATTCACCCCTCCACTTT. The encoded protein is CASSRDRISYNSPLHF.